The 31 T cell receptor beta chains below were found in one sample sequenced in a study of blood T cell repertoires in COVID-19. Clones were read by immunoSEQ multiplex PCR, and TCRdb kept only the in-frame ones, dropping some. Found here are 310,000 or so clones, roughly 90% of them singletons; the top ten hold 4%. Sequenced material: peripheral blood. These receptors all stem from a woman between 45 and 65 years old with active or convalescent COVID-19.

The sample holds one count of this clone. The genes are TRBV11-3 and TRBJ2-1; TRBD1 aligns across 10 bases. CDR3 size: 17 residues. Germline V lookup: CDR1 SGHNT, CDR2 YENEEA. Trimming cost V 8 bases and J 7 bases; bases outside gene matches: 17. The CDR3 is CASSKWGQGPKENEQFF. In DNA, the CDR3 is TGTGCCAGCTCCAAGTGGGGACAGGGGCCTAAGGAGAATGAGCAGTTCTTC. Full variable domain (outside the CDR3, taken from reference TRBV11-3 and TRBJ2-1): EAGVVQSPRYKIIEKKQPVAFWCNPISGHNTLYWYLQNLGQGPELLIRYENEEAVDDSQLPKDRFSAERLKGVDSTLKIQPAELGDSAVYLCASSKWGQGPKENEQFFGPGTRLTVL.

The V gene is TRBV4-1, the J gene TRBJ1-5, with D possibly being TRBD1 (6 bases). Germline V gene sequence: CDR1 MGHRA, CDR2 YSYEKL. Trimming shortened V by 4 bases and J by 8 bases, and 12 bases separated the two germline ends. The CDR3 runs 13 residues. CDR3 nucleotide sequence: TGCGCCAGCAGCCCCCTAGCAGGGGAGCCCCAGCATTTT. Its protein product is CASSPLAGEPQHF.

CDR3 region: CAWRGQHFHEQYF. CDR3 DNA: TGTGCCTGGAGGGGACAACATTTCCACGAGCAGTACTTC. The chain carries TRBV30 and TRBJ2-7, with D possibly matching TRBD1 (6 bases). The CDR3 is made up of 13 amino acids. The V end lost 3 bases, the J end lost 5 bases, and 14 bases lay between the germline ends. Germline CDR1 GTSNPN, CDR2 SVGIG (reference sequence).

The CDR3 DNA follows: TGTGCCAGCAGCACTTACAGGGGAGATGACAACACCATATATTTT. Protein sequence: CASSTYRGDDNTIYF. The rearrangement uses TRBV21-1 and TRBJ1-3; the table's D call, TRBD1, was not checked against the DNA. TRBV21-1 is noted as a pseudogene. The CDR3 is made up of 15 amino acids.

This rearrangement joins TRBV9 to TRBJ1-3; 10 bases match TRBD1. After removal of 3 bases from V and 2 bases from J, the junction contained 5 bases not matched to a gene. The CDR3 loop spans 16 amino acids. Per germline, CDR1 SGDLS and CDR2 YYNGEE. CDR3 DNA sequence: TGTGCCAGCAGCGCAACGGGACAGGGGACTGGAAACACCATATATTTT. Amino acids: CASSATGQGTGNTIYF.

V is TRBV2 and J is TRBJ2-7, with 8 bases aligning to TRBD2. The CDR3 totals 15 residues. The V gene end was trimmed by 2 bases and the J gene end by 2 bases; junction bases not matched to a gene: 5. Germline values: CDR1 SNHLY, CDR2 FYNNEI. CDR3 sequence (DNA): TGTGCCAGCAGTGAAACTAGCGGTGCTACCTACGAGCAGTACTTC. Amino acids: CASSETSGATYEQYF.

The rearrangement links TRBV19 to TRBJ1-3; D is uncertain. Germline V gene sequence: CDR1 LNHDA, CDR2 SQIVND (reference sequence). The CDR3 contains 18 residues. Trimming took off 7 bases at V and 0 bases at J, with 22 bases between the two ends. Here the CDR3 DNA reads TGTGCCAGTACCCCCCGGCGAAGGGCGGGGAACTCTGGAAACACCATATATTTT. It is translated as CASTPRRRAGNSGNTIYF.

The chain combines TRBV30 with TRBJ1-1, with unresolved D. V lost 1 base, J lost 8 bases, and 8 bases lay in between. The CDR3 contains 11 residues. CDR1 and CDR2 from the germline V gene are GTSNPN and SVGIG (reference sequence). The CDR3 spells CAWSAGREAFF. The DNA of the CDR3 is TGTGCCTGGAGTGCGGGAAGGGAAGCTTTCTTT.

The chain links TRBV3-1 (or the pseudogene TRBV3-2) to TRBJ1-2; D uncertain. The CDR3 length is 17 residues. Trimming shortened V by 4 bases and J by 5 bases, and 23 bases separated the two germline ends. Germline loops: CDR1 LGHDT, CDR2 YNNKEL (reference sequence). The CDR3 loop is CASSPDTTLMAPYGYTF. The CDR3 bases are TGTGCCAGCAGCCCCGACACCACCCTCATGGCACCATATGGCTACACCTTC.

CDR3 DNA: TGTGCCAGCAGTTACCTCCAAGTTACATCGGCAGCGGGCTACACCTTC. Encoded protein: CASSYLQVTSAAGYTF. The rearrangement links TRBV6-6 to TRBJ1-2; D is unclear. The germline gives CDR1 MNHNY, CDR2 SVGAGI (reference sequence). The CDR3 extends over 16 amino acids. V was clipped by 2 bases and J by 8 bases, with 21 bases between them.

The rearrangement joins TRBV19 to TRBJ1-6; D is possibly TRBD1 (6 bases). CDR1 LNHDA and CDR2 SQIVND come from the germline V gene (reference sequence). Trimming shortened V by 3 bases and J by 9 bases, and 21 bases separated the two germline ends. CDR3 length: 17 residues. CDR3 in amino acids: CASSIKGGSGPSSPLHF. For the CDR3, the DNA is TGTGCCAGTAGTATTAAGGGGGGGTCAGGGCCTAGTTCACCCCTCCACTTT.

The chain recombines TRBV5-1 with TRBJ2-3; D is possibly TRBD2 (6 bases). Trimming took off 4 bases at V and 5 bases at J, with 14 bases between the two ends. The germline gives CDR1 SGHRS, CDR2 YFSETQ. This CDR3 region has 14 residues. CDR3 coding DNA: TGCGCCAGCAGCATAGGGACTTCCGGAGATACGCAGTATTTT. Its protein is CASSIGTSGDTQYF.

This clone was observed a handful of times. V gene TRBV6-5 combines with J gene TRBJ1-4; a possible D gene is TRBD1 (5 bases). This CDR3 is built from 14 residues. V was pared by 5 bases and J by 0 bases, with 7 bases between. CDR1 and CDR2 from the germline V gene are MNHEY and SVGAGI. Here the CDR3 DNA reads TGTGCCAGCAGTAGGGGCACAACTAATGAAAAACTGTTTTTT. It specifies CASSRGTTNEKLFF.

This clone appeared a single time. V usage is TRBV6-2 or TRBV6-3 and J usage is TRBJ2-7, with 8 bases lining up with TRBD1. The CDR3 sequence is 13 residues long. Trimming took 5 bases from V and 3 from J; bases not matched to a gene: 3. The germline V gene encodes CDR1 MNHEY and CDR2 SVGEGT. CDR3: CASSTRGRYEQYF. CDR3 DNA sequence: TGTGCCAGCAGTACCAGGGGGCGCTACGAGCAGTACTTC.

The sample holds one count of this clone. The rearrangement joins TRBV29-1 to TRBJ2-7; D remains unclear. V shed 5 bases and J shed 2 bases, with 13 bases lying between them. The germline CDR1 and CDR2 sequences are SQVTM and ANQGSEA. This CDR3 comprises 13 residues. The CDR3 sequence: CSVIGELTYEQYF. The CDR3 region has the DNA TGCAGCGTTATTGGAGAGCTTACCTACGAGCAGTACTTC.

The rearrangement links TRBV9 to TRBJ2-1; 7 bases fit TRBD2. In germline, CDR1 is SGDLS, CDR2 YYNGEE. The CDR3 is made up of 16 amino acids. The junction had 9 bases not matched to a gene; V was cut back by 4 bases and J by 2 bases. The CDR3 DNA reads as TGTGCCAGCAGCATGAGAAGCAGCGGGACCTACAATGAGCAGTTCTTC. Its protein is CASSMRSSGTYNEQFF. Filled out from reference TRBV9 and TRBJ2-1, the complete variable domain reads DSGVTQTPKHLITATGQRVTLRCSPRSGDLSVYWYQQSLDQGLQFLIQYYNGEERAKGNILERFSAQQFPDLHSELNLSSLELGDSALYFCASSMRSSGTYNEQFFGPGTRLTVL.

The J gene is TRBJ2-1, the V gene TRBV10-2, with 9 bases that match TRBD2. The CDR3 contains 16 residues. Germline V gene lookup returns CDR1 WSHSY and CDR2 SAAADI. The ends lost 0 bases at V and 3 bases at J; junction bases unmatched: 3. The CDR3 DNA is TGCGCCAGCAGTGAGTCGCCTAGCGGGGACTACAATGAGCAGTTCTTC. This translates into CASSESPSGDYNEQFF.

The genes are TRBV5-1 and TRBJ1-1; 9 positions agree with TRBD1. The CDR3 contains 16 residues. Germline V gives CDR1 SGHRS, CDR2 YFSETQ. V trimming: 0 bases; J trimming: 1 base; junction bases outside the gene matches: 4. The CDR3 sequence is CASSLATGGGNTEAFF. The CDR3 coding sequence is TGCGCCAGCAGCTTGGCGACAGGGGGAGGGAACACTGAAGCTTTCTTT.

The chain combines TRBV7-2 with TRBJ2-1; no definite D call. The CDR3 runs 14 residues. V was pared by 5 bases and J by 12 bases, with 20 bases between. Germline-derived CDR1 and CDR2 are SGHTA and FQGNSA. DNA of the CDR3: TGTGCCAGCAGCGTCGGGTCCGCGGCAGTTGGGCAGTTCTTC. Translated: CASSVGSAAVGQFF.

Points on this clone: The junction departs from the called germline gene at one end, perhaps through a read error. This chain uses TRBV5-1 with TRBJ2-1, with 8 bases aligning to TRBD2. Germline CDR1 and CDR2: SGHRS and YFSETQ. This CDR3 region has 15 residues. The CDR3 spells CARSSGGATYNEQFF. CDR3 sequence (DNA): TGCGCCCGCAGCTCGGGGGGGGCAACCTACAATGAGCAGTTCTTC. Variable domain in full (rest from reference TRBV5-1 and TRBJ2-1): KAGVTQTPRYLIKTRGQQVTLSCSPISGHRSVSWYQQTPGQGLQFLFEYFSETQRNKGNFPGRFSGRQFSNSRSEMNVSTLELGDSALYLCARSSGGATYNEQFFGPGTRLTVL.

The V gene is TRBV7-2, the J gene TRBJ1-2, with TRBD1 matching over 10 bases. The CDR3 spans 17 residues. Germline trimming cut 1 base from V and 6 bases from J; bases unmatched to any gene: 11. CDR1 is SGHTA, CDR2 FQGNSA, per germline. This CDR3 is CASSLEGQGRIADGYTF. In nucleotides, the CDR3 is TGTGCCAGCAGCTTAGAGGGACAGGGGCGAATAGCGGATGGCTACACCTTC. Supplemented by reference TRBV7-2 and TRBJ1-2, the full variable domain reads GAGVSQSPSNKVTEKGKDVELRCDPISGHTALYWYRQSLGQGLEFLIYFQGNSAPDKSGLPSDRFSAERTGGSVSTLTIQRTQQEDSAVYLCASSLEGQGRIADGYTFGSGTRLTVV.

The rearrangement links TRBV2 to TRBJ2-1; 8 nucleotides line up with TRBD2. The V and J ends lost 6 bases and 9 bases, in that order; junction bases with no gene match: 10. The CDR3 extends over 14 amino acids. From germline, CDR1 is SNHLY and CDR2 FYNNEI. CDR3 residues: CASRGTRLGGEQFF. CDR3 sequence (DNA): TGTGCCAGCAGGGGGACTAGGCTTGGCGGTGAGCAGTTCTTC.

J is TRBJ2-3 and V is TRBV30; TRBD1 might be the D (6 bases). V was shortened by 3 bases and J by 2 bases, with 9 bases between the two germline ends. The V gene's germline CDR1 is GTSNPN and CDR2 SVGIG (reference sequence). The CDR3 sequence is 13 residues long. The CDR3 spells CAWRQGNTDTQYF. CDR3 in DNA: TGTGCCTGGAGACAGGGAAACACAGATACGCAGTATTTT.

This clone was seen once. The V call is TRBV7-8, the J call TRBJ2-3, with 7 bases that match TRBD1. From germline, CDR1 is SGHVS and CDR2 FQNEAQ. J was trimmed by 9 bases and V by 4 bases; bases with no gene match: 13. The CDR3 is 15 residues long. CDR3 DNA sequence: TGTGCCAGCAGCTCCCCGACAGGGTTTCGTTTAACGCAGTATTTT. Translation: CASSSPTGFRLTQYF.

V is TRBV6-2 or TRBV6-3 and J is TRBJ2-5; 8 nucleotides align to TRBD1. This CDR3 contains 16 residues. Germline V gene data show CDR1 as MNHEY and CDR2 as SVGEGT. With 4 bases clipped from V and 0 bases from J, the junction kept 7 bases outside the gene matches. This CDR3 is CASSSPTGAYQETQYF. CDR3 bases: TGTGCCAGCAGTTCTCCGACAGGGGCGTACCAAGAGACCCAGTACTTC.

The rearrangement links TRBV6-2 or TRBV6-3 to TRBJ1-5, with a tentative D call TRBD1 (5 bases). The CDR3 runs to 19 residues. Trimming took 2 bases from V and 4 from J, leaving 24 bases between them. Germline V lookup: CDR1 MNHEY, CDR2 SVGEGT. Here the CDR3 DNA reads TGTGCCAGCAGTTACCTCGCCCTTCTAACGGACACCAGTAATCAGCCCCAGCATTTT. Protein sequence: CASSYLALLTDTSNQPQHF.

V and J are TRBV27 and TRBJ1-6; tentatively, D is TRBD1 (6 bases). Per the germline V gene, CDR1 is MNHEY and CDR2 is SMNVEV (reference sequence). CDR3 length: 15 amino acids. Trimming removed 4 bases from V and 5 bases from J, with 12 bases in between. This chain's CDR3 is CASSSGTSNNSPLHF. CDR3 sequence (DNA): TGTGCCAGCAGTTCCGGGACAAGTAATAATTCACCCCTCCACTTT.

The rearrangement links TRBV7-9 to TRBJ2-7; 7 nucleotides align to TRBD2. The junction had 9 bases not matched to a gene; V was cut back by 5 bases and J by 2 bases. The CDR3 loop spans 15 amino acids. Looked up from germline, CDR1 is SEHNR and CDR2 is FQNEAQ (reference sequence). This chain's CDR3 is CASSPGTTAAYEQYF. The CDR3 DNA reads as TGTGCCAGCAGCCCCGGGACTACAGCAGCCTACGAGCAGTACTTC.

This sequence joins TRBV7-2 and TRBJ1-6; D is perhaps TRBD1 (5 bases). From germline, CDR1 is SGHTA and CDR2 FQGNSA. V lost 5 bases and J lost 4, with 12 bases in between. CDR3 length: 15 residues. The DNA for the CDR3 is TGTGCCAGCAGCAGGAGACAGATTTATAATTCACCCCTCCACTTT. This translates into CASSRRQIYNSPLHF.

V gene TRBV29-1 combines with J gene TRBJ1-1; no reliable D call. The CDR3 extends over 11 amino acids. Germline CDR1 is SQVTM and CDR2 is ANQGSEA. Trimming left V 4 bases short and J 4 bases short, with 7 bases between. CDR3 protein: CSVVSGTEAFF. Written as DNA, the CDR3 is TGCAGCGTTGTTAGCGGCACTGAAGCTTTCTTT.

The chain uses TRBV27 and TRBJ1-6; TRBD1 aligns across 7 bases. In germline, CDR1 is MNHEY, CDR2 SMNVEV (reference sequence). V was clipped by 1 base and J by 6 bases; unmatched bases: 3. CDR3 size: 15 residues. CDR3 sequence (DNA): TGTGCCAGCAGTTTATACGCAGGGGGTAATTCACCCCTCCACTTT. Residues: CASSLYAGGNSPLHF.